This T cell receptor beta chain originates from a study of tumor-infiltrating lymphocytes in glioblastoma multiforme. This clonotype was seen many times. This may come from a read error, since a much larger clone is one base off. The CDR3 has 14 amino acids. From germline, CDR1 is SGHVS and CDR2 FQNEAQ. TCRB libraries came from RNA via three nested multiplex PCR rounds. TCRdb re-analysed the multiplex PCR reads in MiXCR, keeping a single row per CDR3 protein. The top ten clones hold over 30% of a sample with some 11,000 distinct CDR3 sequences, more than 70% of them seen once. This TCR derives from a male donor with glioblastoma. The sample consisted of brain tumor tissue. The rearrangement links TRBV7-8 to TRBJ2-7; 7 positions match TRBD2. The CDR3 here is CTSSLATGGYEQYF. In DNA form, the CDR3 reads TGTACCAGCAGCTTAGCGACGGGGGGTTACGAGCAGTACTTC.